The 8 T cell receptor beta chains in this list originate from one sample, sequenced in a study of PD-1 blockade in mismatch repair-deficient tumors. The method was immunoSEQ multiplex PCR; TCRdb's version includes in-frame clones alone and lacks a portion of them. The sample lists some 45,000 clones; around three quarters were seen once. The sequenced sample was PBMCs, obtained before pembrolizumab treatment. The source of these receptors is an adult with mismatch repair-deficient cancer.

The chain carries TRBV5-3 and TRBJ2-7; D may be TRBD2 (6 bases). TRBV5-3 is identified as an open reading frame with a role that is uncertain. Trimming took 4 bases from V and 4 from J, leaving 21 bases between them. The CDR3 consists of 16 residues. CDR3 sequence (DNA): TGTGCCAGAAGCATAAGTCTATCGGGAGTCGAGTACGAGCAGTACTTC. Its protein product is CARSISLSGVEYEQYF.

This clone was detected only once. The genes are TRBV6-6 and TRBJ2-7, with D unresolved. This CDR3 has 16 amino acids. V was shortened by 0 bases and J by 0 bases, with 12 bases between the two germline ends. Germline V gene sequence: CDR1 MNHNY, CDR2 SVGAGI (reference sequence). CDR3 protein: CASSYSSVGSSYEQYF. The CDR3, as DNA: TGTGCCAGCAGTTACTCCTCTGTGGGATCCTCCTACGAGCAGTACTTC.

This chain uses TRBV18 with TRBJ2-1; 12 nucleotides line up with TRBD2. The V gene end was trimmed by 4 bases and the J gene end by 8 bases; junction bases not matched to a gene: 12. The CDR3 runs 17 residues. Germline values: CDR1 KGHSH, CDR2 LQKENI. The CDR3 region has the DNA TGTGCCAGCTCACAACAGGGCCGGACTAGCGGGACGCATGAGCAGTTCTTC. Protein product: CASSQQGRTSGTHEQFF.

The chain employs TRBV5-4 and TRBJ1-1, with D possibly being TRBD1 (6 bases). CDR3 size: 13 residues. Germline-derived CDR1 and CDR2 are SGHNT and YYREEE (reference sequence). Trimming removed 4 bases at V and 1 base at J, with 8 bases between. The CDR3 sequence: CASSLQGNTEAFF. The DNA of the CDR3 is TGTGCCAGCAGCCTACAGGGGAACACTGAAGCTTTCTTT. The full variable domain, completed using reference TRBV5-4 and TRBJ1-1, is ETGVTQSPTHLIKTRGQQVTLRCSSQSGHNTVSWYQQALGQGPQFIFQYYREEENGRGNFPPRFSGLQFPNYSSELNVNALELDDSALYLCASSLQGNTEAFFGQGTRLTVV.

The V gene is TRBV7-8, the J gene TRBJ2-1; D is possibly TRBD1 or TRBD2 (6 bases each). The CDR3 length is 14 residues. Germline values: CDR1 SGHVS, CDR2 FQNEAQ. V shed 3 bases and J shed 6 bases, with 12 bases lying between them. This CDR3 reads CASSLRRGVNEQFF. DNA of the CDR3: TGTGCCAGCAGCTTGAGGAGGGGGGTCAATGAGCAGTTCTTC. The full variable domain, its missing parts supplied by reference TRBV7-8 and TRBJ2-1, is GAGVSQSPRYKVAKRGQDVALRCDPISGHVSLFWYQQALGQGPEFLTYFQNEAQLDKSGLPSDRFFAERPEGSVSTLKIQRTQQEDSAVYLCASSLRRGVNEQFFGPGTRLTVL.

Only a few counts were recorded for this clone. The V and J genes are TRBV5-1 and TRBJ1-1; tentative D call: TRBD1 (5 bases). Germline V CDR1 and CDR2: SGHRS, YFSETQ. V was cut by 5 bases and J by 7 bases, with 9 bases left in between. This CDR3 is built from 11 residues. This chain's CDR3 is CASRDDSEAFF. The CDR3 region has the DNA TGCGCCAGCAGGGACGACAGTGAAGCTTTCTTT.

Only a few counts were recorded for this clone. This chain connects TRBV19 to TRBJ2-1, with 7 bases that match TRBD1. The CDR3 is 14 residues long. After removal of 7 bases from V and 1 base from J, the junction contained 4 bases not matched to a gene. Germline-derived CDR1 and CDR2 are LNHDA and SQIVND (reference sequence). The CDR3 coding sequence is TGTGCCAGTAAGGACAGGAGTTCCTACAATGAGCAGTTCTTC. Translation: CASKDRSSYNEQFF.

The CDR3 is CASSSNYWEQFF. CDR3 DNA: TGTGCCAGCAGCTCTAATTACTGGGAGCAGTTCTTC. The V gene is TRBV7-9, the J gene TRBJ2-1; D not resolved. Between the trimmed V and J ends, which lost 4 bases and 10 bases, there was a span of 11 bases. The CDR3 covers 12 residues. Germline CDR1 reads SEHNR; CDR2 reads FQNEAQ (reference sequence).